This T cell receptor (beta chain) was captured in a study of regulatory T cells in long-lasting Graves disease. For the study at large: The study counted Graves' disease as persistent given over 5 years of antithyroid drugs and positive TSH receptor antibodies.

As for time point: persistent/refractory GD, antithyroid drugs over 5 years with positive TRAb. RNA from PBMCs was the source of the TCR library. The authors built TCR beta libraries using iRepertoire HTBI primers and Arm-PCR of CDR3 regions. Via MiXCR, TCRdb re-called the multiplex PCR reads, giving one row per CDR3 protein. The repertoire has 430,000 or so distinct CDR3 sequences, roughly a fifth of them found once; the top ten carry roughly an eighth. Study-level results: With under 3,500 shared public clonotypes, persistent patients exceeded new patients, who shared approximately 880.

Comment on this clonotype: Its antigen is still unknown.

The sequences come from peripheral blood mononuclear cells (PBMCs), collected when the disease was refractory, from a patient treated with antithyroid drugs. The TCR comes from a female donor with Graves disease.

This CDR3 reads CASSTTGTSYEQYF. The CDR3 DNA reads as TGTGCCAGCAGCACAACCGGGACTAGCTACGAGCAGTACTTC. The V and J genes are TRBV11-2 and TRBJ2-7; 8 bases map to TRBD2. The CDR3 runs to 14 residues. Germline V gene data show CDR1 as SGHAT and CDR2 as FQNNGV. V lost 5 bases and J lost 3; bases outside the gene matches: 6.